This is a list of T cell receptor beta chains from one sample in a study of shared clonotypes between healthy human individuals. Only in-frame clones appear in the TCRdb table, and some are missing; sequencing was by immunoSEQ multiplex PCR. In the table there are about 2.4 million clones, over 85% of which are singletons. Input material: naive CD4+ T cells sorted from blood. The receptor source for this set is a young man in good health. The conserved cysteine and the conserved F or W are not part of the CDR3 here.

V	CDR3
TRBV19	ASSTTGTNQPQH
TRBV18	ASSPPGQGSIYNSPLH
TRBV29-1	SGNRGMGEKLF
TRBV6-5	ASSTAGVNNQPQH
TRBV15	ATSGGTGGTEAF
TRBV7-2	ASSRKFAEQY
TRBV11-3	ASSSGPAPVEAF
TRBV5-1	ASSLLQGRNSPLH
TRBV5-6	ASSLAGTFDSYEQY
TRBV30	AWSVLWGSGELF
TRBV18	ASSPPDSPTYEQY
TRBV5-1	ASQETGGRTEAF
TRBV18	ASSLGLAGVQETQY
TRBV19	ASGPSTGNQPQH
TRBV19	ASSVGQGLGGYT
TRBV25-1	ASTSTGTGGFYEQY
TRBV9	ASSALPGNEQY
TRBV7-2	ASSKDQPGTNEKLF
TRBV6-5	ASSYSGTSTDTQY
TRBV5-1	ASSKGLAGLTGELF
TRBV9	ASSVSARQETQY
TRBV5-1	ASSSGDSRGGETQY
TRBV6-5	ASSYSGSRSNTEAF
TRBV9	ASSVESSYNEQF
TRBV11-3	ASSLDGGALDTQY
TRBV2	ASSEAAGSNEKLF
TRBV5-4	ASSGGTSGRAYEQY
TRBV14	ASSQDPRGGSYYGYT
TRBV5-1	ASSPGGGRTDTQY
TRBV29-1	SVGQGTYEQY
TRBV7-9	ASSLGGPVTGEQY
TRBV7-2	ASSLNDRFDVATQY
TRBV7-9	ASSRTNTQY
TRBV18	ASSSGLTGPEQF
TRBV19	ASSIGTSGSFSYEQY
TRBV4-1	ASSQDPRGDSYEQY
TRBV2	ASTPTSGGHNEQF
TRBV2	ASSGGTSGRIYGELF
TRBV9	ASSVEGGRANEQF
TRBV5-1	ASSRRETSTDTQY
TRBV5-1	ASSVAVNTGELF
TRBV9	ASSVASAVGQETQY
TRBV27	ASSLRSGLAGGGETQY
TRBV6-6	ASSSPSFRSVYGYT
TRBV5-4	ASSLSGGVSYNEQF
TRBV9	ASSVDVSAGSKTQY
TRBV18	ASSSLAGQQFYGYT
TRBV9	ASSPMTGSGNTIY
TRBV4-1	ASSQPTGKNTEAF
TRBV2	ASRGDKSTDTQY
TRBV19	ASSRKSSGTYEQY
TRBV5-1	ASSLATGDSGEAF
TRBV2	ASRIGLAGSTDTQY
TRBV2	ASSDRTGRGPQH